This TCR beta chain came from a study of cytomegalovirus exposure and HLA in healthy donors. General study findings and limits: Reports showed the classifier diagnosing cytomegalovirus status with high specificity and sensitivity. An analysis done earlier found most TCR beta V segments productive about 87% or about 30% of the time. In a later analysis, most CMV-associated TCR beta chains appeared HLA-restricted. Three CMV-associated chains were confirmed in vitro to be specific for CMV antigens.

Of note for this clone: Antigen specificity is unknown.

The PCR made use of 60 Vbeta and 13 Jbeta primers. The method was immunoSEQ multiplex PCR; TCRdb's version includes in-frame clones alone and lacks a portion of them. Of approximately 59,000 clones in the sample, roughly 60% were seen once. Source material: PBMCs. The TCR sequence derives from a man under 40 in good health and CMV-seronegative.

CDR3 in amino acids: CASSPTSGETQYF. Written as DNA, the CDR3 is TGTGCCAGCTCTCCGACTAGCGGGGAGACCCAGTACTTC. The chain carries TRBV18 and TRBJ2-5; 10 bases fit TRBD2. The CDR3 spans 13 residues. The V gene end was trimmed by 6 bases and the J gene end by 5 bases; junction bases not matched to a gene: 3. The germline gives CDR1 KGHSH, CDR2 LQKENI.